This entry concerns a single TCR beta chain. The antigen remains undetermined. This specimen comes from a study of radiotherapy plus CTLA-4 blockade in lung cancer. Findings and limits, study-wide: TCR clones from tumors expanded in blood after radiotherapy plus ipilimumab. It was early blood T cell clone dynamics, with interferon-beta, that reportedly best predicted response.

V lost 5 bases and J 6 bases, leaving 10 bases between the germline ends. Germline CDR1 is MDHEN and CDR2 is SYDVKM. The CDR3 totals 12 residues. Focal radiation and CTLA-4 blockade (ipilimumab) were tested in chemo-refractory metastatic non-small-cell lung cancer patients. Sequencing was performed with immunoSEQ multiplex PCR; in TCRdb, only in-frame clones are kept and a portion is missing. The sample has roughly 75,000 clones, about 84% seen once; the top ten hold 0.65% to 0.85%. Source: peripheral blood, taken from a patient treated with radiotherapy plus ipilimumab. The chain employs TRBV28 and TRBJ1-2, with D unclear. The TCR originated in a human donor with non-small cell lung cancer who had stable disease on radiotherapy plus ipilimumab. Here the CDR3 reads CASSPPQHGYTF. The CDR3 DNA reads TGTGCCAGCAGTCCCCCACAGCATGGCTACACCTTC.